These 9 T cell receptor beta chains were all obtained from the same sample, sequenced in a study of blood T cell repertoires in COVID-19. The data were produced by immunoSEQ multiplex PCR, yet TCRdb's version contains in-frame clones alone and is incomplete. The sample has fewer than 350,000 clones; just over 85% are singletons. Sequenced material: PBMCs or T cells enriched from blood (not recorded which). The receptors originated from a woman in her 40s with acute COVID-19.

The chain uses TRBV25-1 and TRBJ2-1, with TRBD1 identical over 9 bases. This CDR3 has 17 amino acids. Germline V gives CDR1 MGHDK, CDR2 SYGVNS. V trimming: 6 bases; J trimming: 7 bases; junction bases outside the gene matches: 16. The CDR3 region has the DNA TGTGCCAGCAGCGTCGGCCGGGGACAGGGATTATTAAATGAGCAGTTCTTC. Its translation: CASSVGRGQGLLNEQFF.

The V and J genes are TRBV7-2 and TRBJ2-2; D gene uncertain. V was clipped by 5 bases and J by 0 bases, with 13 bases between them. There are 16 residues in the CDR3. The germline V gene has CDR1 SGHTA and CDR2 FQGNSA. In DNA form, the CDR3 reads TGTGCCAGCAGCAGGTGGTCAGGCCCGAACACCGGGGAGCTGTTTTTT. Amino acid sequence: CASSRWSGPNTGELFF.

The CDR3 nucleotides are TGTGCCAGTAGTTTAGGACAAGGCCCCATCCCTAGCAATCAGCCCCAGCATTTT. This sequence encodes CASSLGQGPIPSNQPQHF. The chain joins TRBV19 to TRBJ1-5, with a weak D call TRBD1 (5 bases). The CDR3 length is 18 residues. Germline lookup yields CDR1 LNHDA and CDR2 SQIVND (reference sequence). V dropped 5 bases and J dropped 0 bases, with 20 bases sitting between them.

The J gene is TRBJ2-2, the V gene TRBV9; tentative D call: TRBD1 (6 bases). V was clipped by 3 bases and J by 2 bases, with 14 bases between them. The CDR3 covers 16 residues. The germline V gene has CDR1 SGDLS and CDR2 YYNGEE. In DNA form, the CDR3 reads TGTGCCAGCAGCGAGGGGACACAAAGTAACACCGGGGAGCTGTTTTTT. This translates into CASSEGTQSNTGELFF.

The chain employs TRBV12-5 and TRBJ1-1, with a possible D match to TRBD1 (6 bases). Trimming shortened V by 2 bases and J by 1 base, and 14 bases separated the two germline ends. Germline-derived CDR1 and CDR2 are LGHNT and FRNRAP. CDR3 size: 16 residues. The CDR3 DNA reads as TGTGCTAGTGGTTTGACCCACAGGGCCACGAACACTGAAGCTTTCTTT. Translation: CASGLTHRATNTEAFF.

The J gene is TRBJ1-1, the V gene TRBV3-1 (or the pseudogene TRBV3-2), with D perhaps matching TRBD1 (6 bases). V was pared by 4 bases and J by 1 base, with 7 bases between. The CDR3 covers 13 residues. Germline CDR1 reads LGHDT; CDR2 reads YNNKEL (reference sequence). CDR3 bases: TGTGCCAGCAGCCGACAGGAGAACACTGAAGCTTTCTTT. Its translation: CASSRQENTEAFF.

Here the CDR3 DNA reads TGTGCCAGCAGCGCGTGGTTGATTCGGTCACCCCTCCACTTT. This codes for CASSAWLIRSPLHF. The J gene is TRBJ1-6, the V gene TRBV27; no firm D call. The CDR3 totals 14 residues. Trimming shortened V by 6 bases and J by 10 bases, and 16 bases separated the two germline ends. The germline V gene encodes CDR1 MNHEY and CDR2 SMNVEV (reference sequence).

The genes are TRBV5-6 and TRBJ2-6; no clear D. V was shortened by 2 bases and J by 0 bases, with 9 bases between the two germline ends. The CDR3 length is 16 residues. Looked up from germline, CDR1 is SGHDT and CDR2 is YYEEEE. In DNA, the CDR3 is TGTGCCAGCAGCTTTTCCACAGTCTCTGGGGCCAACGTCCTGACTTTC. Translation gives CASSFSTVSGANVLTF.

The chain recombines TRBV12-3 or TRBV12-4 with TRBJ2-7; 7 positions match TRBD2. After removal of 3 bases from V and 7 bases from J, the junction contained 3 bases not matched to a gene. This CDR3 region has 12 residues. In DNA form, the CDR3 reads TGTGCCAGCAGTTTGGGAGGGTTGGAGCAGTACTTC. Residues: CASSLGGLEQYF.